One and the same sample provided the 2 T cell receptor beta chains below, sequenced in a study of cytomegalovirus exposure and HLA in healthy donors. Amplification used 60 Vbeta primers and 13 Jbeta primers. Repertoires were generated with immunoSEQ multiplex PCR, while TCRdb's copy carries only in-frame clones and drops some. This table has 160,000 or so clones, about four fifths appearing once. Material for sequencing was PBMCs. The receptors shown here come from a woman aged 25 to 39 in good health and CMV-seropositive.

The rearrangement uses TRBV9 and TRBJ1-2; D is unclear. Trimming removed 0 bases at V and 8 bases at J, with 11 bases between. Per germline, CDR1 SGDLS and CDR2 YYNGEE. The CDR3 totals 13 residues. The DNA for the CDR3 is TGTGCCAGCAGCGTAGGCGGGGTACGAGGCTACACCTTC. Translating gives CASSVGGVRGYTF.

This CDR3 is CAADGTGISGNTIYF. In DNA, the CDR3 is TGTGCCGCCGACGGGACAGGAATATCTGGAAACACCATATATTTT. This chain joins TRBV10-3 and TRBJ1-3, with 8 bases fitting TRBD1. CDR3 length equals 15 residues. Germline CDR1 reads ENHRY; CDR2 reads SYGVKD. V lost 11 bases and J lost 1; bases outside the gene matches: 10.